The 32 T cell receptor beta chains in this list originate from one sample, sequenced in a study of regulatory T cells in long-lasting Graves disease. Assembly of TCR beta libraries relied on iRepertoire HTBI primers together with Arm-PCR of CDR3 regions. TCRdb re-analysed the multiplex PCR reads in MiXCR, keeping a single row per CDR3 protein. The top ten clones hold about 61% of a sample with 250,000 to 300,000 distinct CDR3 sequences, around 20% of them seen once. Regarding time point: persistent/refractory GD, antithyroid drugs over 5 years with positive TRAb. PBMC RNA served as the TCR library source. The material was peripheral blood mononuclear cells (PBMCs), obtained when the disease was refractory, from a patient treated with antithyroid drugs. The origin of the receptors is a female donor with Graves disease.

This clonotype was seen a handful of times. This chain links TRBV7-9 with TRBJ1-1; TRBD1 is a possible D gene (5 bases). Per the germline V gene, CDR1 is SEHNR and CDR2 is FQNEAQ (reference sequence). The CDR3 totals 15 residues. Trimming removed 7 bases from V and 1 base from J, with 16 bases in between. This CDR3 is CASTEGQLRNTEAFF. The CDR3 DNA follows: TGTGCCAGCACCGAGGGGCAGCTAAGGAACACTGAAGCTTTCTTT.

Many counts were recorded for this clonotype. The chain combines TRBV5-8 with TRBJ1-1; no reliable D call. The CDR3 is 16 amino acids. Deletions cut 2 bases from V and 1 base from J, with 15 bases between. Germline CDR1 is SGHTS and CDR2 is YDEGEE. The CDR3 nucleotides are TGTGCCAGCAGCTTTGGGTACGGCACTTCGAACACTGAAGCTTTCTTT. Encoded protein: CASSFGYGTSNTEAFF.

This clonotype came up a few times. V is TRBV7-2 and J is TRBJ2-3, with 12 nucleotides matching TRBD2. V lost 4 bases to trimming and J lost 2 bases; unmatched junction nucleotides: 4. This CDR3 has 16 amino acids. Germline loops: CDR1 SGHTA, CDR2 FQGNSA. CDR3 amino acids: CASSSLAGGSTDTQYF. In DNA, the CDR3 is TGTGCCAGCAGCTCGCTAGCGGGAGGGTCCACAGATACGCAGTATTTT. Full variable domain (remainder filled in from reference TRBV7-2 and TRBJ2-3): GAGVSQSPSNKVTEKGKDVELRCDPISGHTALYWYRQSLGQGLEFLIYFQGNSAPDKSGLPSDRFSAERTGGSVSTLTIQRTQQEDSAVYLCASSSLAGGSTDTQYFGPGTRLTVL.

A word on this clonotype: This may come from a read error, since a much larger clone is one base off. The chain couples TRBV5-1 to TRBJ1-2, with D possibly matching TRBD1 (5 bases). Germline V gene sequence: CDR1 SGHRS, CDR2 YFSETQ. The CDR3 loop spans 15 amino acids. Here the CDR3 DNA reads TGCGCCAGCAGCAGCGGCCCCAGGGAGCCCTATGGCTACGCCTTC. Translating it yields CASSSGPREPYGYAF.

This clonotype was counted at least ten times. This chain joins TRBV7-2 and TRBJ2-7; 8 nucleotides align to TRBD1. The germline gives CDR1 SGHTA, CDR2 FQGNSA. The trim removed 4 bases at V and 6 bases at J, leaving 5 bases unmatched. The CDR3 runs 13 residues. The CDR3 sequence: CASSYDRGSEQYF. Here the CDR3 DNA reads TGTGCCAGCAGCTATGACAGGGGATCCGAGCAGTACTTC.

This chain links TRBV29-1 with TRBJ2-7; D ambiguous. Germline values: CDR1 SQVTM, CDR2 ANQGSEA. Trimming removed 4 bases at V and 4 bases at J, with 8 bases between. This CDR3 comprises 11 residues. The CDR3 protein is CSVVHRYEQYF. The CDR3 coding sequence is TGCAGCGTTGTCCACAGATACGAGCAGTACTTC.

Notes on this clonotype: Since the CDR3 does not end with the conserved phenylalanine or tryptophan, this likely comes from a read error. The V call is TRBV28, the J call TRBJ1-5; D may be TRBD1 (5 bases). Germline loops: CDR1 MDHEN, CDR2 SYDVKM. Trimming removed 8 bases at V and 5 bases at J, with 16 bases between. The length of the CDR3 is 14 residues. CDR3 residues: CASGRAGGYQPQHC. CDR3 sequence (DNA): TGTGCCAGCGGGAGGGCCGGGGGTTATCAGCCCCAGCATTGT.

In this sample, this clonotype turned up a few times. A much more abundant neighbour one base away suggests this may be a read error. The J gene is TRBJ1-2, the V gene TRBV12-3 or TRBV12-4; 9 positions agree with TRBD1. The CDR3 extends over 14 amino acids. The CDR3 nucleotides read TGTGCCGGCAGCGGGGACAGGGTCGGCTATGGCTACACCTTC. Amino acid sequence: CAGSGDRVGYGYTF.

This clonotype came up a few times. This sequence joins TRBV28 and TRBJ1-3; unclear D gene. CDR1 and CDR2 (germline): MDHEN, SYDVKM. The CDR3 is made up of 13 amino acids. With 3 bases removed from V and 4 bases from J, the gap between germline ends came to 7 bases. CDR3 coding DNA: TGTGCCAGCAGTTTCATAAGCGGAAACACCATATATTTT. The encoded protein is CASSFISGNTIYF. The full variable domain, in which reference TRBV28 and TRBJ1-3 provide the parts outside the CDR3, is DVKVTQSSRYLVKRTGEKVFLECVQDMDHENMFWYRQDPGLGLRLIYFSYDVKMKEKGDIPEGYSVSREKKERFSLILESASTNQTSMYLCASSFISGNTIYFGEGSWLTVV.

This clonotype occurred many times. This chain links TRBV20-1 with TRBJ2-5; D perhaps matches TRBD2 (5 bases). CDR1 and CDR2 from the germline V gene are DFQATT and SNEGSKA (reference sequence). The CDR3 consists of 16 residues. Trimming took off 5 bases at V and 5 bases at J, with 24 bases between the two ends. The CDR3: CSAYETKREGKETQYF. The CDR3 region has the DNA TGCAGTGCTTATGAAACGAAACGGGAAGGAAAGGAGACCCAGTACTTC.

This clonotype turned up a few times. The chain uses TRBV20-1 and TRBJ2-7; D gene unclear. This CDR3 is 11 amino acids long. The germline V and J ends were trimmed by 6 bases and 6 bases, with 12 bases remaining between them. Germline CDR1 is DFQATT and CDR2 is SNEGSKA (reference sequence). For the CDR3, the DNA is TGCAGTGCCGTCGAAGACCTCGAGCAGTACTTC. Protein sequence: CSAVEDLEQYF.

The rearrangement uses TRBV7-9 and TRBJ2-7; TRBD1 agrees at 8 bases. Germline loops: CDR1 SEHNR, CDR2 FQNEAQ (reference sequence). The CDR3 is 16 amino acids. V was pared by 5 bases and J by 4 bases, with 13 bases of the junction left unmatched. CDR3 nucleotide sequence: TGTGCCAGCAGCGGCGAAGGACAGGGAGGACGTTACGAGCAGTACTTC. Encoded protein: CASSGEGQGGRYEQYF. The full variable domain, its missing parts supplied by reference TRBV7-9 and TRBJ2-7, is DTGVSQNPRHKITKRGQNVTFRCDPISEHNRLYWYRQTLGQGPEFLTYFQNEAQLEKSRLLSDRFSAERPKGSFSTLEIQRTEQGDSAMYLCASSGEGQGGRYEQYFGPGTRLTVT.

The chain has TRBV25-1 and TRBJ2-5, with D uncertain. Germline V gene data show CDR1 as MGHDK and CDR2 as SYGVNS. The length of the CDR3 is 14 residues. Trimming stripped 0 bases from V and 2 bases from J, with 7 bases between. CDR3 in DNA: TGTGCCAGCAGTGAATATAATCCACAAGAGACCCAGTACTTC. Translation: CASSEYNPQETQYF.

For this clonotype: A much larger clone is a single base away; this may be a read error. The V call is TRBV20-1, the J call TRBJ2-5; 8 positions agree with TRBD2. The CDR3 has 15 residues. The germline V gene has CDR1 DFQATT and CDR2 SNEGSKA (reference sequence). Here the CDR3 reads CNARDGRGEGETQYF. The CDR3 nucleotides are TGCAATGCTAGAGATGGGCGGGGGGAGGGAGAGACCCAGTACTTC.

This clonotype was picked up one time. DNA of the CDR3: TGTGCCAGCAGCAAACCGACAGGGGCGCCCACAGAGACCCAGTACTTC. This gives the protein CASSKPTGAPTETQYF. The chain carries TRBV9 and TRBJ2-5, with TRBD1 identical over 8 bases. CDR1 and CDR2 (germline): SGDLS, YYNGEE. V shed 4 bases, J shed 4 bases, and the junction held 12 bases outside the gene matches. This CDR3 comprises 16 residues.

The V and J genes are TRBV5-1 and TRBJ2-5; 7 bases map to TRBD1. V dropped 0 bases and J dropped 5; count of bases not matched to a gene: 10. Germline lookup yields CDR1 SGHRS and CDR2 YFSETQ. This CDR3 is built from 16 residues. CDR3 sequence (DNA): TGCGCCAGCAGCTTGGCCGGGCGACTACAGGGGGAGACCCAGTACTTC. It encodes CASSLAGRLQGETQYF.

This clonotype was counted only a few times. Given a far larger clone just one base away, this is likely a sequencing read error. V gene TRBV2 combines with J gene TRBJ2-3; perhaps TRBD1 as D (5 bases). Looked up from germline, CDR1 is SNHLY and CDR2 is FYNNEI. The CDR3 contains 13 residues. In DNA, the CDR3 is TGTGCCAGCAGTGATCCGAACAGGTCTGAAGCTTACTTT. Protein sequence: CASSDPNRSEAYF.

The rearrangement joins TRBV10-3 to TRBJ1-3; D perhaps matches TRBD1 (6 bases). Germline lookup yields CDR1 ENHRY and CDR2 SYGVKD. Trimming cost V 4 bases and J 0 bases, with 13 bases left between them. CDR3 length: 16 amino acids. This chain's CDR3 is CAISGDTANSGNTIYF. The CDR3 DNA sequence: TGTGCCATCAGTGGGGACACAGCAAACTCTGGAAACACCATATATTTT.

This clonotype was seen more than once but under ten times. The CDR3 loop is CASSQGQGHQPQHF. CDR3 nucleotides: TGTGCCAGCAGCCAAGGACAGGGCCATCAGCCCCAGCATTTT. The chain employs TRBV6-1 and TRBJ1-5; 8 positions match TRBD1. V lost 6 bases to trimming and J lost 5 bases; unmatched junction nucleotides: 6. The CDR3 covers 14 residues. The germline CDR1 and CDR2 sequences are MNHNS and SASEGT.

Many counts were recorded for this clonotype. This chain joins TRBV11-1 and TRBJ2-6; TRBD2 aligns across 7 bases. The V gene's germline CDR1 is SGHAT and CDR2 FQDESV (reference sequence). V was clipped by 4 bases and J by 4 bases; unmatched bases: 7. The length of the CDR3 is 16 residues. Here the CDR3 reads CASSSLGGKGANVLTF. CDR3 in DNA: TGTGCCAGCAGCTCCTTGGGGGGGAAAGGGGCCAACGTCCTGACTTTC.

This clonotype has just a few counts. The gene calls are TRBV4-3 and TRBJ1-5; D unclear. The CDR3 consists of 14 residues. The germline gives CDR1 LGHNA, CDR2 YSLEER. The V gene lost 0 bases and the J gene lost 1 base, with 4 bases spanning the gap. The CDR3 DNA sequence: TGCGCCAGCAGCCAAGAGCGCAGCAATCAGCCCCAGCATTTT. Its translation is CASSQERSNQPQHF.

The CDR3 spells CASSLLGATYEQYF. CDR3 nucleotide sequence: TGTGCCAGCAGCTTGTTAGGAGCAACGTACGAGCAGTACTTC. V usage is TRBV5-4 and J usage is TRBJ2-7, with no clear D. The CDR3 extends over 14 amino acids. Germline loops: CDR1 SGHNT, CDR2 YYREEE (reference sequence). The V end was cut by 1 base, the J end by 4 bases, with 12 bases between.

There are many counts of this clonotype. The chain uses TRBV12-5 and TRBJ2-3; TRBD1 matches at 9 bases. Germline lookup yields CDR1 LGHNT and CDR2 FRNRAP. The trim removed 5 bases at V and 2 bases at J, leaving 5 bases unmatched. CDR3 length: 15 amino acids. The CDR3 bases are TGTGCTAGTGGTACCGGGACAGGGCACACAGATACGCAGTATTTT. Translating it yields CASGTGTGHTDTQYF.

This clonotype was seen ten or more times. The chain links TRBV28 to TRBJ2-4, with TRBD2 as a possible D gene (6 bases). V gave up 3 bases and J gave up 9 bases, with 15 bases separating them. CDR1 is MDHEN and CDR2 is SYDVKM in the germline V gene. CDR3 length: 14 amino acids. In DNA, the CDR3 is TGTGCCAGCAGTTTTTTGGAGGGCTGGGGCATTCAGTACTTC. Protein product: CASSFLEGWGIQYF.

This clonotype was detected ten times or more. The CDR3 DNA reads TGTGCCAGCAGGGGACAGGCCCACTATGGCTACACCTTC. Its translation: CASRGQAHYGYTF. The genes are TRBV27 and TRBJ1-2; TRBD1 aligns across 8 bases. The junction had 3 bases not matched to a gene; V was cut back by 6 bases and J by 3 bases. Germline loops: CDR1 MNHEY, CDR2 SMNVEV (reference sequence). This CDR3 is 13 amino acids long.

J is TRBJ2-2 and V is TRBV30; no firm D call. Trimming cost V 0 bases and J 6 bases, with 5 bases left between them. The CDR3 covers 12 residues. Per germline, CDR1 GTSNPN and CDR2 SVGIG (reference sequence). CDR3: CAWSVGAGELFF. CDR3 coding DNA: TGTGCCTGGAGTGTAGGAGCCGGGGAGCTGTTTTTT.

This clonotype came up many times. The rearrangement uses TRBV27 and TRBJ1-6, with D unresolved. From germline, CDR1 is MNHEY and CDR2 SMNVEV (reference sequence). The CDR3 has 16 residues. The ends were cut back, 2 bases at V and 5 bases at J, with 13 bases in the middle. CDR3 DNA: TGTGCCAGCAGTTTAGTGGTAGGCCGGAATAATTCACCCCTCCACTTT. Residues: CASSLVVGRNNSPLHF.

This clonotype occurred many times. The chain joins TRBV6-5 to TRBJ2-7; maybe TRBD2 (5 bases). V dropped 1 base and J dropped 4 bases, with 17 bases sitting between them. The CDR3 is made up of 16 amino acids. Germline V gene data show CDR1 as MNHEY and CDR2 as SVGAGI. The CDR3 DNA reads TGTGCCAGCAGTTACTTCCCCCGAGGGAGCGCGTACGAGCAGTACTTC. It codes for CASSYFPRGSAYEQYF.

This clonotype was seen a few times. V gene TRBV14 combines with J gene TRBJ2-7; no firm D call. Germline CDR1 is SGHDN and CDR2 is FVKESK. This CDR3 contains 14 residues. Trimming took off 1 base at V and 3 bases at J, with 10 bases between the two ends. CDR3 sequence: CASSQGIGYYEQYF. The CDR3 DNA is TGTGCCAGCAGCCAAGGCATAGGGTACTACGAGCAGTACTTC.

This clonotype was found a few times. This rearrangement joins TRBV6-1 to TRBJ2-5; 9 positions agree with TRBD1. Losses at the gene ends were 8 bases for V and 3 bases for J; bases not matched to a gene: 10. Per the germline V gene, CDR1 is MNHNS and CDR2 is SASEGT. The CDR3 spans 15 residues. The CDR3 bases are TGTGCCAGCGCGACGGGACAGGGTATCGAAGAGACCCAGTACTTC. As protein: CASATGQGIEETQYF.

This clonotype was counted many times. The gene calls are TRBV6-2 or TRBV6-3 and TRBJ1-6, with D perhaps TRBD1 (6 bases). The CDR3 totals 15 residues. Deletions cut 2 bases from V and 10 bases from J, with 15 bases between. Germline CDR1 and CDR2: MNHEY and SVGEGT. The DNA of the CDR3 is TGTGCCAGCAGTTACGACGGATACCAGGGGTCACCCCTCCACTTT. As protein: CASSYDGYQGSPLHF.

The CDR3 coding sequence is TGTGCCAGCAGTGAAGCTGGGGGCCCAGAGACCCAGTACTTC. This gives the protein CASSEAGGPETQYF. The J gene is TRBJ2-5, the V gene TRBV6-1, with TRBD1 as a possible D gene (6 bases). Trimming left V 0 bases short and J 4 bases short, with 9 bases between. CDR1 and CDR2 (germline): MNHNS, SASEGT. CDR3 length: 14 amino acids.